The rows below give T cell receptor beta chains drawn from one sample of a study of Ad26.COV2.S vaccination and SARS-CoV-2 variants. Clones were sequenced by immunoSEQ multiplex PCR, and TCRdb holds only the in-frame ones, with some missing. This table has 100,000 or so clones, about three quarters appearing once. The sample in question was peripheral blood, obtained after recovery from COVID-19. The receptors shown here come from a human donor who had recovered from COVID-19. The CDR3 runs from the conserved cysteine through the conserved F or W.

cdr3_length v_call cdr3_aa
16 TRBV5-6 CASSWSWGQGISEQYF
13 TRBV12-3/TRBV12-4 CASSIQVVARLHF
12 TRBV7-9 CASSLVDSPLHF
14 TRBV27 CASSLRANTGELFF
13 TRBV2 CASSEGYRDPAFF
15 TRBV19 CASSTRVQGIDTQYF
13 TRBV5-5 CASSSLDRDEQYF
10 TRBV20-1 CSAHHREQFF
15 TRBV6-1 CASSEALGTGKGYTF
17 TRBV25-1 CASSELGGETGVNEQFF
15 TRBV10-3 CAISESNRGWETQYF
14 TRBV9 CASSVAFRGTEQYF
14 TRBV10-1 CASSSDRDKGPQHF
11 TRBV28 CASTGPYEQYF
13 TRBV29-1 CSVRGGSYNEQFF
16 TRBV5-1 CASSYYTGTTNYGYTF
19 TRBV27 CASSGASGQHSPLNTEAFF
17 TRBV5-1 CASSWRLGGSGDSPLHF
17 TRBV3-1/TRBV3-2 CASSQGWSVLNTGELFF
13 TRBV5-1 CASSFRRRTEAFF
15 TRBV10-2 CASSRTSGDYNEQFF
13 TRBV19 CASSMGQGNIQYF
13 TRBV2 CASTTETYTEAFF
12 TRBV3-1/TRBV3-2 CASSQDFGVQYF
16 TRBV7-9 CASSLGTSGLDYGYTF
13 TRBV24-1 CATSPSGNYGYTF
14 TRBV5-5 CASSLAVGADTQYF
11 TRBV20-1 CSAHVRNTIYF
14 TRBV3-1/TRBV3-2 CASSPTGVTGELFF
16 TRBV4-1 CASSQEAHSGANVLTF
15 TRBV29-1 CSVEGSLGTNEKLFF
17 TRBV19 CASSTNGYRGGDTEAFF
15 TRBV5-1 CASSFTGGASTEAFF
15 TRBV30 CAWRDFTGIRDTIYF
16 TRBV9 CASSPSGTGYTGELFF
15 TRBV29-1 CSVERFTSGGETQYF
17 TRBV11-2 CASSDPPNSDPTDTQYF
15 TRBV3-1/TRBV3-2 CASSQGQSRNYGYTF
15 TRBV6-2/TRBV6-3 CASSYRDRESHEQFF
14 TRBV29-1 CSVRPGGIENIQYF
14 TRBV28 CASMTGLSGNTIYF
14 TRBV29-1 CSVEDPRVGSSYTF
11 TRBV2 CASSRGETQYF
13 TRBV12-3/TRBV12-4 CASRGDGNYGYTF
16 TRBV2 CASRPAGDLYQETQYF
16 TRBV6-1 CASSEISGGGTDTQYF
15 TRBV5-1 CASSLVAGGPGEQYF
16 TRBV7-2 CASSLFGTGVQETQYF
13 TRBV6-6 CASSQGAYQPQHF
12 TRBV6-1 CASSETGFGYTF
15 TRBV7-2 CASSFQGIPYSPLHF